Here is one T cell receptor beta chain with its context. Its antigen is unidentified. This entry belongs to a study of T cell repertoires in cytomegalovirus infection. Turning to the study itself: CMV infection plus the matching HLA type was flagged by public TCR beta signatures. Notes on the study in general: Dominant in the ex vivo response were TCR beta clonotypes restricted by HLA-C and specific for CMV.

This CDR3 has 15 amino acids. The V gene's germline CDR1 is LNHNV and CDR2 YYDKDF (reference sequence). V was pared by 0 bases and J by 4 bases, with 3 bases of the junction left unmatched. MiXCR, applied by TCRdb to the reads, yields one record per CDR3 protein. The table shows around 900,000 distinct CDR3 sequences, with approximately 32% occurring only once. The sequences come from cultured CD8+ T cells from PBMCs, collected from culture after CMV antigen stimulation. This chain links TRBV15 with TRBJ1-5; TRBD1 matches 7 bases. The receptor's source is a human donor in good health (CMV status not recorded). Some clones in this sample may be carry-over from other donors' samples. CDR3 loop: CATSRDNRGNQPQHF. As DNA, the CDR3 is TGTGCCACCAGCAGAGATAACAGGGGAAATCAGCCCCAGCATTTT.